One sample yielded the 5 T cell receptor beta chains listed below, sequenced in a study of cytomegalovirus exposure and HLA in healthy donors. PCR employed 60 Vbeta and 13 Jbeta primers. The protocol was immunoSEQ multiplex PCR, while the TCRdb copy is restricted to in-frame clones and leaves out a portion. The table lists over 85,000 clones, around 60% of them singletons. The material sequenced was PBMCs. These receptors were obtained from a human donor in good health.

Concerning this clone: The identical CDR3 is also encoded by other nucleotide sequences in the sample. V is TRBV28 and J is TRBJ2-2; maybe TRBD1 (6 bases). The CDR3 extends over 14 amino acids. The germline gives CDR1 MDHEN, CDR2 SYDVKM. Trimming removed 2 bases from V and 4 bases from J, with 8 bases in between. The CDR3 spells CASSLTGSTGELFF. CDR3 coding DNA: TGTGCCAGCAGTTTAACAGGGTCCACCGGGGAGCTGTTTTTT.

The chain joins TRBV27 to TRBJ1-2, with D possibly matching TRBD1 (6 bases). With 9 bases removed from V and 0 bases from J, the gap between germline ends came to 29 bases. Germline CDR1 reads MNHEY; CDR2 reads SMNVEV (reference sequence). The CDR3 sequence is 19 residues long. CDR3 sequence reads: CASRTMSAGAWAANYGYTF. The CDR3 DNA reads TGTGCCAGTAGGACAATGTCGGCGGGGGCCTGGGCCGCTAACTATGGCTACACCTTC.

The chain is built from TRBV19 and TRBJ2-5; TRBD1 aligns across 7 bases. The V gene's germline CDR1 is LNHDA and CDR2 SQIVND (reference sequence). The CDR3 covers 13 residues. The J segment lost 5 bases and the V segment lost 6 bases, leaving 6 bases of the junction unmatched. The CDR3 loop is CASRAGGGETQYF. The CDR3 DNA reads TGTGCCAGTAGGGCAGGGGGTGGTGAGACCCAGTACTTC.

V and J are TRBV5-5 and TRBJ2-7, with TRBD1 matching over 10 bases. The CDR3 has 15 amino acids. The V gene's germline CDR1 is SGHKS and CDR2 YYEKEE (reference sequence). Trimming cost V 1 base and J 5 bases; bases outside gene matches: 6. The chain's CDR3 is CASSLYRQGAHEQYF. The CDR3 DNA reads TGTGCCAGCAGCTTGTACCGACAGGGGGCCCACGAGCAGTACTTC.

The V call is TRBV10-3, the J call TRBJ2-7, with TRBD1 matching over 8 bases. Per germline, CDR1 ENHRY and CDR2 SYGVKD. Losses at the gene ends were 7 bases for V and 1 base for J; bases not matched to a gene: 3. The CDR3 runs 13 residues. CDR3 nucleotide sequence: TGTGCCATCAAAGGACAGGGATCCTACGAGCAGTACTTC. Protein product: CAIKGQGSYEQYF.